The clone carrying this TCR beta chain is medium-sized (0.01 to 0.1%) within its sample. Its antigen is currently unknown. This entry belongs to a study of T cell repertoires in aging, cancer and after chemotherapy. General study points: No conclusions about immunological memory after chemotherapy can be drawn from the repertoire data. Healthy donors lost TCR diversity with age mainly through richness, cancer patients through richness and evenness.

The template was genomic DNA from peripheral blood, not RNA. TRB rearrangements spanning V, D and J were amplified using mixed TRB-A/B primers. Via MiXCR, TCRdb re-called the multiplex PCR reads, giving one row per CDR3 protein. Counted here are over 1,500 distinct CDR3 sequences, about a quarter occurring once; the ten biggest clones make up roughly 25%. The CDR3 is made up of 18 amino acids. Germline V gives CDR1 SGHDT, CDR2 YYEEEE. V lost 6 bases to trimming and J lost 3 bases, with 27 bases between them. The chain has TRBV5-6 and TRBJ1-1; a possible D gene is TRBD1 (5 bases). The specimen was blood. The origin of this receptor is a human donor with a blood cancer. The CDR3 nucleotides are TGTGCCAGCATGCCCGGGGCGACGAAGGGGTTCGGGTACACTGAAGCTTTCTTT. Its protein is CASMPGATKGFGYTEAFF.